Here is one T cell receptor (beta chain) with its context. This record comes from a study of cytomegalovirus exposure and HLA in healthy donors. Germline-derived CDR1 and CDR2 are MDHEN and SYDVKM. The CDR3 loop spans 11 amino acids. Amplification used 60 Vbeta primers and 13 Jbeta primers. Clones were read by immunoSEQ multiplex PCR, and TCRdb kept only the in-frame ones, dropping some. Among 150,000 to 200,000 clones listed, roughly four fifths were seen once. The specimen was PBMCs. The source is a man between 18 and 35 years old in good health and CMV-seronegative. The V and J genes are TRBV28 and TRBJ2-7; 9 nucleotides agree with TRBD2. The CDR3: CTTSGTYEQYF. DNA of the CDR3: TGTACGACTAGCGGCACCTACGAGCAGTACTTC.